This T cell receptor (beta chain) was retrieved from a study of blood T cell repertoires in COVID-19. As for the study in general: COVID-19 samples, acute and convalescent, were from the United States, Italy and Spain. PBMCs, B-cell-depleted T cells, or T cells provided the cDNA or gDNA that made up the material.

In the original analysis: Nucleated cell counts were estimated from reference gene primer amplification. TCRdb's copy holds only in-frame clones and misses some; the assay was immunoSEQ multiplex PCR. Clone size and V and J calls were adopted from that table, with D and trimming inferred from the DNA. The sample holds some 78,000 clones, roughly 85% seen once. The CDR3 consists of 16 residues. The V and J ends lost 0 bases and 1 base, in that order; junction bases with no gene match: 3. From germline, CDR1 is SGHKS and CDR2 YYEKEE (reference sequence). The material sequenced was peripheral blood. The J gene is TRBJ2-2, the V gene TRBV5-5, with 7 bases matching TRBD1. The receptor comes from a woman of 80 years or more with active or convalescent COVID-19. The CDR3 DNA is TGTGCCAGCAGCTTGGAGGGGGCACTGAACACCGGGGAGCTGTTTTTT. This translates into CASSLEGALNTGELFF.